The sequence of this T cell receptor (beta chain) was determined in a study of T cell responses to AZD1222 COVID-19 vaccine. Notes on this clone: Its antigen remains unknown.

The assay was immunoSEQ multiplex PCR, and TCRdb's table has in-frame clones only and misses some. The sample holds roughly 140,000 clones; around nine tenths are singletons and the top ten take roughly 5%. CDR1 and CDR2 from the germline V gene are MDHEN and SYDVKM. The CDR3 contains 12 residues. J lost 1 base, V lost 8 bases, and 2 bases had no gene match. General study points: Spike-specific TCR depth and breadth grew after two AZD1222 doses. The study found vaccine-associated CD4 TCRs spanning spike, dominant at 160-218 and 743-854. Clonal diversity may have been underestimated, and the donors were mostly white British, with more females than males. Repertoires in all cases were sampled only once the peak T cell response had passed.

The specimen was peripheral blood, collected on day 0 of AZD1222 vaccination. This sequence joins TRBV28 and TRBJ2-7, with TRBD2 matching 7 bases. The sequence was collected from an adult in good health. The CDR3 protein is CASRTSSYEQYF. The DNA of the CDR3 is TGTGCCAGCCGGACTAGTTCCTACGAGCAGTACTTC.